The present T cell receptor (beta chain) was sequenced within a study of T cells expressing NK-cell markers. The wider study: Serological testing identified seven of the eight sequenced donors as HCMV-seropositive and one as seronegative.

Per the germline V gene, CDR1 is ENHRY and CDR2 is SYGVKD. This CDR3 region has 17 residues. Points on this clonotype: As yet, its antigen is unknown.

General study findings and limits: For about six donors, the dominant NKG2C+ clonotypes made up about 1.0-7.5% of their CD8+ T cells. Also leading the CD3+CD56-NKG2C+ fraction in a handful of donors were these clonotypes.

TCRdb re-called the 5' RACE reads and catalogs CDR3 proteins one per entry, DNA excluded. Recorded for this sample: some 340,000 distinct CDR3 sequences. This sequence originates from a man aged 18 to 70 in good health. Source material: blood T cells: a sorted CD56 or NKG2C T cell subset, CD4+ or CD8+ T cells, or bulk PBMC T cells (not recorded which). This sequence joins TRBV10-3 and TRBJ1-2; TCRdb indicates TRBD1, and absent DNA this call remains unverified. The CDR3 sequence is CAISESTDMQANYGYTF.